This entry features one TCR beta chain sequence. Using immunoSEQ multiplex PCR, the repertoire was profiled, and TCRdb retains in-frame clones only, with some absent. This table has under 90,000 clones, 93% appearing once. The sample is drawn from a study of technical replicates of blood from a handful of donors. V gave up 7 bases and J gave up 2 bases, with 9 bases separating them. Germline V gene sequence: CDR1 SGHAT, CDR2 FQNNGV. CDR3 length: 12 residues. The chain employs TRBV11-2 and TRBJ2-7; no definite D call. Sequencing used T cells isolated from PBMCs. This sequence originates from a human donor in good health. CDR3 protein: CASTRGPYEQYF. CDR3 bases: TGTGCCAGCACCCGCGGTCCCTACGAGCAGTACTTC.